The clone carrying this T cell receptor beta chain was counted a few times. The sample comes from a study of blood T cell repertoires in COVID-19. Study-level background: The United States, Italy and Spain were the sources of the acute and convalescent COVID-19 samples. T cells, B-cell-depleted T cells, or PBMCs provided the cDNA or gDNA that served as material.

Source study methods: Amplified reference gene primers provided the basis for estimating nucleated cell counts. TCRdb keeps only in-frame clones here, not all; method: immunoSEQ multiplex PCR. That table furnishes V, J and clone size, whereas the DNA furnished D and trimming. The table records some 230,000 clones, more than 65% of them present only once. The CDR3 consists of 15 residues. V was pared by 6 bases and J by 2 bases, with 3 bases of the junction left unmatched. Looked up from germline, CDR1 is MNHEY and CDR2 is SMNVEV (reference sequence). Sample: peripheral blood. The clonotype was recovered from a woman between 55 and 75 years old with acute or convalescent COVID-19. The chain combines TRBV27 with TRBJ1-6, with TRBD1 matching 8 bases. The CDR3 sequence is CASSETGAYNSPLHF. In DNA form, the CDR3 reads TGTGCCAGCAGCGAGACAGGGGCCTATAATTCACCCCTCCACTTT.